The rows below give T cell receptor beta chains drawn from one sample of a study of T cells in Graves' hyperthyroidism and ophthalmopathy. TCRdb recomputed calls from the multiplex PCR reads with MiXCR, one row per CDR3 protein. The sample shows 350,000 or so distinct CDR3 sequences, around 18% of them seen only once. Sample: blood. The origin of the receptors is a woman in her forties with Graves' ophthalmopathy. The CDR3 runs from the conserved cysteine through the conserved F or W. The D gene is left open where the match is weak. Expanded clones get a size class; other rows say once, few or many, or leave the size out.

CDR3 protein: CASSLAACTEAFF
CDR3 DNA: TGTGCCAGTAGTCTTGCCGCCTGCACTGAAGCTTTCTTT
J gene: TRBJ1-1
V gene: TRBV19
D gene: -
clone size: many

CDR3 protein: CASSFGGTGELFF
CDR3 DNA: TGTGCCAGCAGTTTCGGGGGTACCGGGGAGCTGTTTTTT
J gene: TRBJ2-2
V gene: TRBV12-3/TRBV12-4
D gene: -
clone size: many

CDR3 protein: CASSFLEGSLYEQYF
CDR3 DNA: TGCGCCAGCAGCTTTCTGGAGGGTAGTTTGTACGAGCAGTACTTC
J gene: TRBJ2-7
V gene: TRBV5-1
D gene: -
clone size: few

CDR3 protein: CASSALGLYQETQYF
CDR3 DNA: TGTGCCAGCAGCGCCCTAGGCTTGTACCAAGAGACCCAGTACTTC
J gene: TRBJ2-5
V gene: TRBV5-5
D gene: -
clone size: many

CDR3 protein: CASRKDYEQYF
CDR3 DNA: TGTGCCAGCAGGAAGGACTACGAGCAGTACTTC
J gene: TRBJ2-7
V gene: TRBV28
D gene: -
clone size: -

CDR3 protein: CASSHPRRGRGYGYAF
CDR3 DNA: TGCGCCAGCAGCCATCCCCGGAGGGGGCGCGGCTATGGCTACGCCTTC
J gene: TRBJ1-2
V gene: TRBV4-1
D gene: TRBD1
clone size: -

CDR3 protein: CASSIPRQPLNTEAFF
CDR3 DNA: TGTGCCAGTAGTATTCCGAGGCAACCACTGAACACTGAAGCTTTCTTT
J gene: TRBJ1-1
V gene: TRBV19
D gene: -
clone size: many

CDR3 protein: CASRRGERAGETQYF
CDR3 DNA: TGTGCCAGCCGACGCGGCGAGAGGGCGGGGGAGACCCAGTACTTC
J gene: TRBJ2-5
V gene: TRBV12-3/TRBV12-4
D gene: -
clone size: -

CDR3 protein: CASSVVAVNTEAFF
CDR3 DNA: TGTGCCAGCAGCGTAGTCGCGGTGAACACTGAAGCTTTCTTT
J gene: TRBJ1-1
V gene: TRBV9
D gene: -
clone size: many

CDR3 protein: CAISESVAQETQYF
CDR3 DNA: TGTGCCATCAGTGAGTCCGTTGCGCAAGAGACCCAGTACTTC
J gene: TRBJ2-5
V gene: TRBV10-3
D gene: -
clone size: many

CDR3 protein: CSARDHLEAGGKSYEQYF
CDR3 DNA: TGCAGTGCTAGAGACCACCTGGAAGCGGGGGGCAAATCCTACGAGCAGTACTTC
J gene: TRBJ2-7
V gene: TRBV20-1
D gene: TRBD2
clone size: -

CDR3 protein: CASSPRLREESYEQYF
CDR3 DNA: TGTGCCAGCAGTCCTCGTCTCCGGGAAGAATCCTACGAGCAGTACTTC
J gene: TRBJ2-7
V gene: TRBV27
D gene: -
clone size: many

CDR3 protein: CASSLGGAGGNTIYF
CDR3 DNA: TGTGCCAGCAGTTTGGGGGGCGCGGGTGGAAACACCATATATTTT
J gene: TRBJ1-3
V gene: TRBV28
D gene: -
clone size: many

CDR3 protein: CASSLDRGHEQYF
CDR3 DNA: TGTGCCAGCAGCTTAGACAGGGGCCACGAGCAGTACTTC
J gene: TRBJ2-7
V gene: TRBV7-8
D gene: TRBD1
clone size: many

CDR3 protein: CAGARQGLNYGYTF
CDR3 DNA: TGTGCCGGGGCCAGACAGGGTTTGAACTATGGCTACACCTTC
J gene: TRBJ1-2
V gene: TRBV28
D gene: TRBD1
clone size: many

CDR3 protein: CASSLGTGGEETQYF
CDR3 DNA: TGTGCCAGCTCACTCGGGACAGGGGGCGAGGAGACCCAGTACTTC
J gene: TRBJ2-5
V gene: TRBV18
D gene: TRBD1
clone size: many

CDR3 protein: CASSQPRTGRDYTF
CDR3 DNA: TGTGCCAGCAGTCAGCCTCGGACAGGGAGAGACTACACCTTC
J gene: TRBJ1-2
V gene: TRBV6-2/TRBV6-3
D gene: TRBD1
clone size: -

CDR3 protein: CSVLIDRYEQYF
CDR3 DNA: TGCAGCGTCCTAATCGACAGGTACGAGCAGTACTTC
J gene: TRBJ2-7
V gene: TRBV29-1
D gene: -
clone size: many

CDR3 protein: CASSEGQGTVQETQYF
CDR3 DNA: TGTGCCAGCAGTGAAGGCCAGGGAACCGTCCAAGAGACCCAGTACTTC
J gene: TRBJ2-5
V gene: TRBV2
D gene: -
clone size: many

CDR3 protein: CASSISASGNLQYF
CDR3 DNA: TGTGCCAGTAGTATATCTGCTAGCGGAAACCTCCAGTACTTC
J gene: TRBJ2-5
V gene: TRBV19
D gene: TRBD2
clone size: few

CDR3 protein: CASSVYSGNTYEQYF
CDR3 DNA: TGTGCCAGCAGCGTATATAGCGGGAACACCTACGAGCAGTACTTC
J gene: TRBJ2-7
V gene: TRBV7-8
D gene: TRBD2
clone size: many

CDR3 protein: CASSQDLSGGKREAFF
CDR3 DNA: TGTGCCAGCAGCCAAGATCTATCGGGGGGGAAGCGGGAAGCTTTCTTT
J gene: TRBJ1-1
V gene: TRBV4-2
D gene: -
clone size: few

CDR3 protein: CASSELASGNTIYF
CDR3 DNA: TGTGCCAGCAGTGAATTGGCCTCTGGAAACACCATATATTTT
J gene: TRBJ1-3
V gene: TRBV2
D gene: -
clone size: many

CDR3 protein: CASSLGQAQPQHF
CDR3 DNA: TGTGCCAGCAGCCTTGGACAGGCTCAGCCCCAGCATTTT
J gene: TRBJ1-5
V gene: TRBV5-5
D gene: TRBD1
clone size: few

CDR3 protein: CSARRLGGQPQHF
CDR3 DNA: TGCAGTGCTAGACGACTTGGTGGCCAGCCCCAGCATTTT
J gene: TRBJ1-5
V gene: TRBV20-1
D gene: -
clone size: -

CDR3 protein: CASRPSLAGGRAQYF
CDR3 DNA: TGTGCCAGCCGTCCGTCGTTGGCGGGAGGGAGGGCCCAGTACTTC
J gene: TRBJ2-5
V gene: TRBV27
D gene: TRBD2
clone size: few

CDR3 protein: CATSGTDSPYQETQYF
CDR3 DNA: TGTGCCACCAGCGGCACTGACAGTCCGTACCAAGAGACCCAGTACTTC
J gene: TRBJ2-5
V gene: TRBV24-1
D gene: -
clone size: many

CDR3 protein: CASSPLDKSNQPQHF
CDR3 DNA: TGTGCCAGCAGTCCCTTAGACAAGAGCAATCAGCCCCAGCATTTT
J gene: TRBJ1-5
V gene: TRBV28
D gene: -
clone size: many

CDR3 protein: CASNPGTDTEAFF
CDR3 DNA: TGTGCCAGTAATCCGGGAACAGACACTGAAGCTTTCTTT
J gene: TRBJ1-1
V gene: TRBV19
D gene: -
clone size: many

CDR3 protein: CAIREGPGGEGYTF
CDR3 DNA: TGTGCCATCAGGGAGGGCCCAGGGGGCGAGGGCTACACCTTC
J gene: TRBJ1-2
V gene: TRBV10-3
D gene: TRBD1
clone size: many

CDR3 protein: CASSVVGSMSEQYF
CDR3 DNA: TGTGCCAGCAGTGTCGTAGGGTCGATGAGCGAGCAGTACTTC
J gene: TRBJ2-7
V gene: TRBV2
D gene: -
clone size: many

CDR3 protein: CSVESQKNTEAFF
CDR3 DNA: TGCAGCGTTGAGTCCCAGAAGAACACTGAAGCTTTCTTT
J gene: TRBJ1-1
V gene: TRBV29-1
D gene: -
clone size: many

CDR3 protein: CASSNRGGYGYTF
CDR3 DNA: TGTGCCAGCAGCAACAGGGGCGGCTATGGCTACACCTTC
J gene: TRBJ1-2
V gene: TRBV5-4
D gene: TRBD1
clone size: many

CDR3 protein: CASSQPGTGGRAFF
CDR3 DNA: TGTGCCAGCAGCCAACCCGGGACAGGGGGCCGAGCTTTCTTT
J gene: TRBJ1-1
V gene: TRBV6-5
D gene: TRBD1
clone size: many

CDR3 protein: CASSALAGVNTGELFF
CDR3 DNA: TGTGCCAGCAGTGCCTTAGCGGGAGTTAACACCGGGGAGCTGTTTTTT
J gene: TRBJ2-2
V gene: TRBV6-1
D gene: TRBD2
clone size: many

CDR3 protein: CSVRSSPGAFF
CDR3 DNA: TGCAGCGTTCGTTCGTCACCTGGGGCTTTCTTT
J gene: TRBJ1-1
V gene: TRBV29-1
D gene: -
clone size: few

CDR3 protein: CASIQPRGENQPQHF
CDR3 DNA: TGTGCCAGCATTCAGCCTAGGGGGGAAAATCAGCCCCAGCATTTT
J gene: TRBJ1-5
V gene: TRBV28
D gene: -
clone size: many

CDR3 protein: CASSYGPPRLYGYTF
CDR3 DNA: TGTGCCAGCAGTTATGGACCCCCGAGGCTCTATGGCTACACCTTC
J gene: TRBJ1-2
V gene: TRBV6-2/TRBV6-3
D gene: -
clone size: many

CDR3 protein: CASSDSGRAREETQYF
CDR3 DNA: TGTGCCAGCAGCGATAGCGGGAGGGCCCGGGAAGAGACCCAGTACTTC
J gene: TRBJ2-5
V gene: TRBV5-6
D gene: TRBD2
clone size: few

CDR3 protein: CASSFLRYEQYF
CDR3 DNA: TGTGCCAGCAGTTTTTTGCGCTACGAGCAGTACTTC
J gene: TRBJ2-7
V gene: TRBV28
D gene: -
clone size: many

CDR3 protein: CASSASGRNTEAFF
CDR3 DNA: TGTGCCAGCAGTGCGTCGGGCAGGAACACTGAGGCTTTCTTT
J gene: TRBJ1-1
V gene: TRBV6-1
D gene: -
clone size: -

CDR3 protein: CASSFGDTNLLSYEQYF
CDR3 DNA: TGTGCCAGCAGTTTCGGGGACACCAATTTATTATCCTACGAGCAGTACTTC
J gene: TRBJ2-7
V gene: TRBV28
D gene: -
clone size: many

CDR3 protein: CASSLASGSGETQYF
CDR3 DNA: TGTGCCAGCAGCTTAGCTAGCGGGAGTGGAGAGACCCAGTACTTC
J gene: TRBJ2-5
V gene: TRBV7-2
D gene: TRBD2
clone size: few

CDR3 protein: CSVTPGNTEAFF
CDR3 DNA: TGCAGCGTCACCCCAGGGAACACTGAAGCTTTCTTT
J gene: TRBJ1-1
V gene: TRBV29-1
D gene: -
clone size: -

CDR3 protein: CASSRSTTSRTSYEQYF
CDR3 DNA: TGTGCCAGCAGCAGATCAACTACGTCTCGGACCTCCTACGAGCAGTACTTC
J gene: TRBJ2-7
V gene: TRBV6-1
D gene: -
clone size: few

CDR3 protein: CASSFTTGWAGELFF
CDR3 DNA: TGTGCCAGCAGTTTTACGACAGGGTGGGCCGGGGAGCTGTTTTTT
J gene: TRBJ2-2
V gene: TRBV27
D gene: TRBD1
clone size: few

CDR3 protein: CAWSVSPNEQFF
CDR3 DNA: TGTGCCTGGAGTGTAAGTCCCAATGAGCAGTTCTTC
J gene: TRBJ2-1
V gene: TRBV30
D gene: -
clone size: many

CDR3 protein: CASSGEGTGGYEQYF
CDR3 DNA: TGTGCCAGCAGTGGAGAGGGGACAGGGGGTTACGAGCAGTACTTC
J gene: TRBJ2-7
V gene: TRBV6-1
D gene: TRBD1
clone size: many

CDR3 protein: CAARTSFKGQQETQYF
CDR3 DNA: TGTGCTGCCCGAACCTCGTTCAAGGGACAGCAAGAGACCCAGTACTTC
J gene: TRBJ2-5
V gene: TRBV28
D gene: TRBD1
clone size: many

CDR3 protein: CASTQNSGTAVYGYTF
CDR3 DNA: TGTGCCAGCACGCAAAATTCCGGGACAGCGGTCTATGGCTACACCTTC
J gene: TRBJ1-2
V gene: TRBV2
D gene: TRBD1
clone size: many

CDR3 protein: CASSWTGSTGELFF
CDR3 DNA: TGCGCCAGCAGCTGGACAGGTTCCACCGGGGAGCTGTTTTTT
J gene: TRBJ2-2
V gene: TRBV5-1
D gene: TRBD1
clone size: many